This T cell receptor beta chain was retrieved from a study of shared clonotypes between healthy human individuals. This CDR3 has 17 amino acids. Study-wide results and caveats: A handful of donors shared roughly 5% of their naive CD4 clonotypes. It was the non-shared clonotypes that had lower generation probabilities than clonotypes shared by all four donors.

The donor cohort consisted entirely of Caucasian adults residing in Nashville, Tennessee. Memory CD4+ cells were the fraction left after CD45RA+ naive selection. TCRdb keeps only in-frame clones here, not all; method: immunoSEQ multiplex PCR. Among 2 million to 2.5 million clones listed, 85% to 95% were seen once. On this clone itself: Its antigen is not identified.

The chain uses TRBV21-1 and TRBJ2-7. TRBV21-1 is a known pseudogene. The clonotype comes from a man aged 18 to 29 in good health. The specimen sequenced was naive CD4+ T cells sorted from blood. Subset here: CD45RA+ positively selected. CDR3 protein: CASSKGGRLYITYEQYF. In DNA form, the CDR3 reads TGTGCCAGCAGCAAAGGGGGACGACTTTACATTACCTACGAGCAGTACTTC.